The T cell receptor (beta chain) under discussion was sequenced for a study of cytomegalovirus exposure and HLA in healthy donors. General study findings and limits: The authors listed 180 or so TCR beta chains as cytomegalovirus-associated.

Worth noting for this clone: Its antigen remains unknown.

The PCR ran on 60 Vbeta and 13 Jbeta primers. Only in-frame clones appear in the TCRdb table, and some are missing; sequencing was by immunoSEQ multiplex PCR. Among approximately 170,000 clones listed, approximately 82% were seen once. The CDR3 is made up of 14 amino acids. Trimming cost V 3 bases and J 1 base, with 10 bases left between them. The germline V gene encodes CDR1 SGHNT and CDR2 YYREEE (reference sequence). The specimen was PBMCs. The receptor's source is a male donor in good health and CMV-seronegative. V and J are TRBV5-4 and TRBJ1-1; maybe TRBD1 (5 bases). The DNA of the CDR3 is TGTGCCAGCAGCTGGAGGGGAGGGAACACTGAAGCTTTCTTT. Translating it yields CASSWRGGNTEAFF.